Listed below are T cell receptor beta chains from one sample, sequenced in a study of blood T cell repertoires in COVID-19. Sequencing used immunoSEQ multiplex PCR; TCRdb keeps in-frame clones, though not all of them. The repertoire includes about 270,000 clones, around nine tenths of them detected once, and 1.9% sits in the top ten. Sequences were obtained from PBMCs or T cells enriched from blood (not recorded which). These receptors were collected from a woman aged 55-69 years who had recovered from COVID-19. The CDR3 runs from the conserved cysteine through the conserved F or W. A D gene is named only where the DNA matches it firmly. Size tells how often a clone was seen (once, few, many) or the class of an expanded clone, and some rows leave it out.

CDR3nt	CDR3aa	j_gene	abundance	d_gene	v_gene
TGTGCCACCAGTGATTTGCGAGCAGGTGAGCAGTTCTTC	CATSDLRAGEQFF	TRBJ2-1	NA	NA	TRBV24-1
TGTGCCAGCAGCGCACAGGGACCCATGAACACTGAAGCTTTCTTT	CASSAQGPMNTEAFF	TRBJ1-1	NA	NA	TRBV9
TGTGCCAGCAGTGAAGGGCAGGGCAATGAGCAGTTCTTC	CASSEGQGNEQFF	TRBJ2-1	NA	NA	TRBV12-3/TRBV12-4
TGTGCTAGTGGCCCTGACACTTCTGGAAACACCATATATTTT	CASGPDTSGNTIYF	TRBJ1-3	NA	NA	TRBV12-5
TGTGCCAGTATGTCCGGCTTGGGGAGCACTGAAGCTTTCTTT	CASMSGLGSTEAFF	TRBJ1-1	NA	NA	TRBV19
TGTGCCAGCAGCCAACAGGCGAACTATGGCTACACCTTC	CASSQQANYGYTF	TRBJ1-2	NA	NA	TRBV16
TGTGCCAGCAGCTTATTCCCGCTAGCGCAAGAGACCCAGTACTTC	CASSLFPLAQETQYF	TRBJ2-5	NA	NA	TRBV7-6
TGTGCCAGCCTCACTTCAGGGCTATTTAGCAATCAGCCCCAGCATTTT	CASLTSGLFSNQPQHF	TRBJ1-5	NA	NA	TRBV28
TGTGCCAGCAGTTACGACAGCTATGGCTACACCTTC	CASSYDSYGYTF	TRBJ1-2	NA	NA	TRBV6-2/TRBV6-3
TGTGCCAGCAGCATTCTAGCGGGGGAATACAATGAGCAGTTCTTC	CASSILAGEYNEQFF	TRBJ2-1	few	TRBD2	TRBV13
TGTGCCAGCAACCCTCGCGGGAACTCTGGAAACACCATATATTTT	CASNPRGNSGNTIYF	TRBJ1-3	NA	NA	TRBV5-5
TGTGCCATCAGAAAGACAGCGACGACCGGGGAGCTGTTTTTT	CAIRKTATTGELFF	TRBJ2-2	NA	NA	TRBV10-3
TGTGCCACCAGCAGAGGGGACAGGGACACAGATACGCAGTATTTT	CATSRGDRDTDTQYF	TRBJ2-3	NA	TRBD1	TRBV15
TGTGCCAGCAGCCTAGCGGGTGGTTTGTATGAGCAGTTCTTC	CASSLAGGLYEQFF	TRBJ2-1	NA	TRBD2	TRBV28
TGCGCCAGCAGTGAGTTTTTGAGGGAGGGCCGAAATGAGCAGTTCTTC	CASSEFLREGRNEQFF	TRBJ2-1	NA	TRBD2	TRBV10-2
TGTGCCAGCAGCGCTAGCGGGGCTATAGCCAAAAACATTCAGTACTTC	CASSASGAIAKNIQYF	TRBJ2-4	NA	TRBD2	TRBV28
TGTGCCAGCAGCTTATTAGGGGTCTACGAGCAGTACTTC	CASSLLGVYEQYF	TRBJ2-7	NA	NA	TRBV11-1
TGTGCCAGCAGTTTCGCCCAAGACAGGAATACGCAGTATTTT	CASSFAQDRNTQYF	TRBJ2-3	NA	NA	TRBV28
TGTGCCACCAGTGAGCTGGGGACTAGCGGGAAGGGAGAGACCCAGTACTTC	CATSELGTSGKGETQYF	TRBJ2-5	NA	TRBD2	TRBV24-1
TGCGCCAGCAGCATGGGACTAGCGGAGGCCAATGAGCAGTTCTTC	CASSMGLAEANEQFF	TRBJ2-1	once	TRBD2	TRBV5-1
TGTGCCAGCAGTACAGGGGCCGCCGGATACACTGAAGCTTTCTTT	CASSTGAAGYTEAFF	TRBJ1-1	NA	TRBD1	TRBV6-5
TGTGCCAGCAGCTTGCCGCAACGCGGGAACACTGAAGCTTTCTTT	CASSLPQRGNTEAFF	TRBJ1-1	NA	NA	TRBV5-6
TGTGCCAGCAGCCACTTTTACACCGGGGAGCTGTTTTTT	CASSHFYTGELFF	TRBJ2-2	NA	NA	TRBV7-9
TGTGCCAGTAGTACCGGGAGGACAGGGGGCAGCGAGCAGTACTTC	CASSTGRTGGSEQYF	TRBJ2-7	NA	TRBD1	TRBV19
TGTGCCAGCAGTTTTATACTAGCGACCGAGCAGTACTTC	CASSFILATEQYF	TRBJ2-7	NA	TRBD2	TRBV12-3/TRBV12-4
TGCGCCAGCAGCTTGGACGGACAGGAATTAACCATAGGGACCCAGTACTTC	CASSLDGQELTIGTQYF	TRBJ2-5	NA	TRBD1	TRBV5-1
TGTGCCAGCAGCCTTGGGGGCTCTCAAGGGGAGACCCAGTACTTC	CASSLGGSQGETQYF	TRBJ2-5	NA	NA	TRBV9
TGCAGCGTAGGGACTAGCTTCGATGAGCAGTTCTTC	CSVGTSFDEQFF	TRBJ2-1	NA	TRBD2	TRBV29-1
TGTGCCATCAGTGGGGGACAGGGGGATCGGGAGCAGTTCTTC	CAISGGQGDREQFF	TRBJ2-1	few	TRBD1	TRBV10-3
TGTGCCTGGAGTGTACGTACAGGGGTTCGGGAAAAACTGTTTTTT	CAWSVRTGVREKLFF	TRBJ1-4	NA	TRBD1	TRBV30
TGTGCCAGCAGCCAAGGGGATTCCGGGGTTTACAATCAGCCCCAGCATTTT	CASSQGDSGVYNQPQHF	TRBJ1-5	NA	NA	TRBV3-1/TRBV3-2
TGTGGCCGAGGCGGGGGGAGCACAGATACGCAGTATTTT	CGRGGGSTDTQYF	TRBJ2-3	NA	TRBD2	TRBV30
TGTGCCAGCAGCGCCACTAGCGGACCCACAGATACGCAGTATTTT	CASSATSGPTDTQYF	TRBJ2-3	NA	TRBD2	TRBV9
TGTGCCAGCAGCAAAGCGGCAGGGGTGAACACTGAAGCTTTCTTT	CASSKAAGVNTEAFF	TRBJ1-1	NA	NA	TRBV21-1
TGCAGCGTTGACAGTATGAACACTGAAGCTTTCTTT	CSVDSMNTEAFF	TRBJ1-1	NA	NA	TRBV29-1
TGTGCCAGCAGGTGGACATTTAATTCACCCCTCCACTTT	CASRWTFNSPLHF	TRBJ1-6	NA	NA	TRBV2
TGTGCCAGCAGCCCCTCGACGACTGGCTATAATGAAAAACTGTTTTTT	CASSPSTTGYNEKLFF	TRBJ1-4	once	NA	TRBV11-2
TGCGCCAGCAGCTTGGTTCAGGGTGAAGCTTTCTTT	CASSLVQGEAFF	TRBJ1-1	NA	NA	TRBV5-1
TGCGCCAGCAGCCAAGACGACAGGTCGGATCAGCCCCAGCATTTT	CASSQDDRSDQPQHF	TRBJ1-5	NA	NA	TRBV4-1
TGTGCCAGTAGTTCCGAGACAGGGTGGGGGGCAAACAATGAGCAGTTCTTC	CASSSETGWGANNEQFF	TRBJ2-1	NA	NA	TRBV19
TGTGCCAGCAGCTTTACTAGCGGGAGTTGGGATGAGCAGTTCTTC	CASSFTSGSWDEQFF	TRBJ2-1	NA	TRBD2	TRBV11-2
TGTGCCAGCAGTTACTCAGAGGGTAACTACGAGCAGTACTTC	CASSYSEGNYEQYF	TRBJ2-7	NA	NA	TRBV6-5